Shown below are 26 T cell receptor beta chains from a single sample sequenced in a study of beta chain features in type 1 diabetes. All of the isolated RNA was reverse transcribed, so expressed TCRB transcripts were sequenced. The repertoire was sequenced with immunoSEQ multiplex PCR; TCRdb's copy has only in-frame clones and lacks some. The table records 400,000 to 500,000 clones, about 15% of them present only once. The sample taken for sequencing was naive CD4+ T cells from blood. These receptors were taken from a man younger than 40 in good health.

This rearrangement joins TRBV5-4 to TRBJ2-1; 14 bases line up with TRBD2. Germline CDR1 reads SGHNT; CDR2 reads YYREEE (reference sequence). The CDR3 is made up of 15 amino acids. Trimming took 4 bases from V and 8 from J; bases not matched to a gene: 5. The CDR3 sequence: CASSIGTSGSYEQFF. CDR3 coding DNA: TGTGCCAGCAGCATTGGGACTAGCGGGAGTTATGAGCAGTTCTTC.

The chain couples TRBV19 to TRBJ2-1; 16 bases align to TRBD2. The trim removed 5 bases at V and 10 bases at J, leaving 2 bases unmatched. The germline V gene encodes CDR1 LNHDA and CDR2 SQIVND (reference sequence). The CDR3 is 14 amino acids. The CDR3 loop reads CASSSGLAGGEQFF. The CDR3 DNA reads TGTGCCAGTAGTTCGGGACTAGCGGGAGGGGAGCAGTTCTTC. Full variable domain (remainder filled in from reference TRBV19 and TRBJ2-1): DGGITQSPKYLFRKEGQNVTLSCEQNLNHDAMYWYRQDPGQGLRLIYYSQIVNDFQKGDIAEGYSVSREKKESFPLTVTSAQKNPTAFYLCASSSGLAGGEQFFGPGTRLTVL.

This clone was observed a few times. The chain carries TRBV5-4 and TRBJ2-3, with 11 bases identical to TRBD2. The J segment lost 6 bases and the V segment lost 1 base, leaving 4 bases of the junction unmatched. This CDR3 is 15 amino acids long. Germline values: CDR1 SGHNT, CDR2 YYREEE (reference sequence). The CDR3 loop is CASSLLLAGADTQYF. CDR3 in DNA: TGTGCCAGCAGCTTGCTACTAGCGGGAGCCGATACGCAGTATTTT.

The chain carries TRBV15 and TRBJ2-2; D gene unclear. The V and J ends lost 1 base and 6 bases respectively, with 12 bases between them. CDR3 length: 15 residues. Germline CDR1 and CDR2: LNHNV and YYDKDF (reference sequence). The chain's CDR3 is CATSRGFTGAGELFF. CDR3 sequence (DNA): TGTGCCACCAGCAGAGGGTTTACGGGCGCCGGGGAGCTGTTTTTT.

The chain carries TRBV4-3 and TRBJ1-1; no clear D gene. Germline V gives CDR1 LGHNA, CDR2 YSLEER. CDR3 size: 14 residues. Between the trimmed V and J ends, which lost 0 bases and 4 bases, there was a span of 9 bases. The CDR3 spells CASSQEEGRTEAFF. The CDR3 DNA reads as TGCGCCAGCAGCCAAGAAGAGGGCCGCACTGAAGCTTTCTTT.

The V and J genes are TRBV30 and TRBJ1-3; 9 nucleotides line up with TRBD1. CDR3 length equals 17 residues. Germline V CDR1 and CDR2: GTSNPN, SVGIG (reference sequence). The J segment lost 3 bases and the V segment lost 2 bases, leaving 11 bases of the junction unmatched. The DNA for the CDR3 is TGTGCCTGGAGTCCTATCCAGGGACAGGGAGTTGGAAACACCATATATTTT. Its protein product is CAWSPIQGQGVGNTIYF.

This clone has only a few counts. The chain couples TRBV5-1 to TRBJ2-5; D is possibly TRBD1 (6 bases). Trimming stripped 4 bases from V and 5 bases from J, with 15 bases between. This CDR3 is built from 14 residues. From germline, CDR1 is SGHRS and CDR2 YFSETQ. CDR3 in DNA: TGCGCCAGCAGCCTGGGGGCGATCGGGGAGACCCAGTACTTC. Protein product: CASSLGAIGETQYF.

The V gene is TRBV7-9, the J gene TRBJ2-5; D is ambiguous. In germline, CDR1 is SEHNR, CDR2 FQNEAQ (reference sequence). The length of the CDR3 is 12 residues. V dropped 2 bases and J dropped 6 bases, with 7 bases sitting between them. For the CDR3, the DNA is TGTGCCAGCAGCTTACCCCGGCAGACCCAGTACTTC. Its protein product is CASSLPRQTQYF.

This clone came up a few times. The chain is built from TRBV5-4 and TRBJ2-5, with a tentative D call TRBD1 (5 bases). Per germline, CDR1 SGHNT and CDR2 YYREEE (reference sequence). Trimming removed 0 bases from V and 7 bases from J, with 19 bases in between. The CDR3 consists of 16 residues. CDR3 nucleotides: TGTGCCAGCAGCTTGGCCGGAGTGGAAGCCCAGGGGACCCAGTACTTC. As protein: CASSLAGVEAQGTQYF.

There are a few counts of this clone. The CDR3 sequence: CASSEVSSRETQYF. In DNA form, the CDR3 reads TGTGCCAGCAGTGAAGTTTCCAGCAGGGAGACCCAGTACTTC. The rearrangement joins TRBV2 to TRBJ2-5, with D uncertain. The CDR3 is 14 residues long. The V and J ends lost 1 base and 5 bases respectively, with 11 bases between them. Germline values: CDR1 SNHLY, CDR2 FYNNEI.

This clone came up a few times. The chain is built from TRBV15 and TRBJ2-4; unclear D gene. V was shortened by 1 base and J by 0 bases, with 16 bases between the two germline ends. This CDR3 is 18 amino acids long. Germline loops: CDR1 LNHNV, CDR2 YYDKDF (reference sequence). The CDR3 sequence is CATSRGDYEELAKNIQYF. CDR3 nucleotide sequence: TGTGCCACCAGCAGAGGGGATTATGAAGAGTTAGCCAAAAACATTCAGTACTTC.

This clone has a handful of counts. This chain connects TRBV7-2 to TRBJ2-7; the match to TRBD2 covers 8 bases. V trimming: 3 bases; J trimming: 2 bases; junction bases outside the gene matches: 6. Germline V gene sequence: CDR1 SGHTA, CDR2 FQGNSA. The CDR3 loop spans 15 amino acids. CDR3 coding DNA: TGTGCCAGCAGCTTTGGCACTAGCGGAGCCTACGAGCAGTACTTC. Translated: CASSFGTSGAYEQYF.

This clone was counted between two and nine times. The V and J genes are TRBV5-1 and TRBJ2-3; 9 bases line up with TRBD1. The CDR3 spans 15 residues. The junction had 10 bases not matched to a gene; V was cut back by 7 bases and J by 4 bases. CDR1 SGHRS and CDR2 YFSETQ come from the germline V gene. CDR3 residues: CASGGDRDQSDTQYF. Here the CDR3 DNA reads TGCGCCAGCGGCGGGGACAGGGATCAATCAGATACGCAGTATTTT.

This clone was seen more than once but under ten times. This chain joins TRBV29-1 and TRBJ2-7; possibly TRBD2 for D (5 bases). V lost 6 bases, J lost 3 bases, and 12 bases lay in between. The CDR3 has 12 residues. Germline V gene lookup returns CDR1 SQVTM and CDR2 ANQGSEA. CDR3 in amino acids: CSVTGGGYEQYF. The CDR3 bases are TGCAGCGTGACCGGAGGAGGCTACGAGCAGTACTTC.

This clone was found once. V is TRBV25-1 and J is TRBJ2-5, with 8 positions matching TRBD1. Germline CDR1 reads MGHDK; CDR2 reads SYGVNS. V lost 4 bases and J lost 5; bases outside the gene matches: 3. CDR3 length: 13 residues. The CDR3 nucleotides are TGTGCCAGCAGTGGACAGGGGCTGGAGACCCAGTACTTC. Protein: CASSGQGLETQYF.

This clone was counted only a few times. The chain has TRBV4-2 and TRBJ1-1, with a weak D call TRBD1 (5 bases). The germline gives CDR1 LGHNA, CDR2 YNFKEQ. The CDR3 consists of 15 residues. The V end was cut by 4 bases, the J end by 1 base, with 13 bases between. CDR3 in amino acids: CASSPGIEPNTEAFF. CDR3 in DNA: TGTGCCAGCAGCCCAGGGATAGAACCGAACACTGAAGCTTTCTTT.

This sequence joins TRBV9 and TRBJ2-1; TRBD2 matches at 7 bases. This CDR3 comprises 14 residues. The junction had 8 bases not matched to a gene; V was cut back by 5 bases and J by 6 bases. Per the germline V gene, CDR1 is SGDLS and CDR2 is YYNGEE. In DNA form, the CDR3 reads TGTGCCAGCAGTAACGCCGGGACTATCAATGAGCAGTTCTTC. This translates into CASSNAGTINEQFF.

There are a few counts of this clone. The chain is built from TRBV5-1 and TRBJ2-3, with 10 bases matching TRBD2. V was clipped by 3 bases and J by 4 bases; unmatched bases: 11. The CDR3 runs to 17 residues. Germline values: CDR1 SGHRS, CDR2 YFSETQ. The CDR3 nucleotides are TGCGCCAGCAGCTCCTATCTTACTAGCGGGACGGCAGATACGCAGTATTTT. Its translation is CASSSYLTSGTADTQYF. Using reference TRBV5-1 and TRBJ2-3 for the parts outside the CDR3, the full variable domain is KAGVTQTPRYLIKTRGQQVTLSCSPISGHRSVSWYQQTPGQGLQFLFEYFSETQRNKGNFPGRFSGRQFSNSRSEMNVSTLELGDSALYLCASSSYLTSGTADTQYFGPGTRLTVL.

The rearrangement uses TRBV28 and TRBJ1-4, with D possibly matching TRBD1 (5 bases). V was pared by 6 bases and J by 5 bases, with 16 bases between. The CDR3 contains 15 residues. Germline loops: CDR1 MDHEN, CDR2 SYDVKM. CDR3 DNA: TGTGCCAGCAGGAGCTTGGGACGGAGAAATGAAAAACTGTTTTTT. Amino acids: CASRSLGRRNEKLFF.

This clone was seen only a few times. The chain joins TRBV28 to TRBJ2-4; D might be TRBD2 (6 bases). The germline gives CDR1 MDHEN, CDR2 SYDVKM. V lost 6 bases to trimming and J lost 0 bases, with 12 bases between them. CDR3 length equals 15 residues. CDR3 in DNA: TGTGCCAGCAGCCCCCAGGGACTAGCCAAAAACATTCAGTACTTC. Protein: CASSPQGLAKNIQYF.

V and J are TRBV4-1 and TRBJ2-1, with 10 bases fitting TRBD2. Unmatched junction bases numbered 16, after V lost 4 bases and J lost 7 bases. This CDR3 contains 18 residues. The germline gives CDR1 MGHRA, CDR2 YSYEKL. The CDR3 here is CASSPRLAGVHNGNEQFF. The CDR3 coding sequence is TGCGCCAGCAGCCCTAGACTAGCGGGCGTCCATAACGGTAATGAGCAGTTCTTC.

The table lists this clone with a few counts. The V gene is TRBV7-6, the J gene TRBJ2-5; unclear D gene. V gave up 3 bases and J gave up 2 bases, with 7 bases separating them. The germline gives CDR1 SGHVS, CDR2 FNYEAQ. This CDR3 has 13 residues. CDR3 DNA sequence: TGTGCCAGCAGCTTGAGGCTTCAAGAGACCCAGTACTTC. It encodes CASSLRLQETQYF.

In its sample, this clone was seen a few times. The chain recombines TRBV20-1 with TRBJ2-4, with a tentative D call TRBD2 (6 bases). The V end was cut by 5 bases, the J end by 13 bases, with 12 bases between. CDR3 length: 10 residues. Germline CDR1 DFQATT, CDR2 SNEGSKA (reference sequence). The CDR3 loop reads CSASGGKQYF. CDR3 in DNA: TGCAGTGCTTCAGGAGGGAAACAGTACTTC.

This chain connects TRBV29-1 to TRBJ2-5; 8 positions agree with TRBD1. Unmatched junction bases numbered 3, after V lost 5 bases and J lost 1 base. Germline loops: CDR1 SQVTM, CDR2 ANQGSEA. This CDR3 is built from 13 residues. The CDR3 loop reads CSVLTGAQETQYF. CDR3 in DNA: TGCAGCGTTCTGACAGGGGCCCAAGAGACCCAGTACTTC.

This chain links TRBV9 with TRBJ2-1; D is unresolved. This CDR3 region has 13 residues. Germline-derived CDR1 and CDR2 are SGDLS and YYNGEE. Trimming left V 0 bases short and J 12 bases short, with 13 bases between. CDR3 DNA sequence: TGTGCCAGCAGCGTAGGATGGGCTCCCGGGCAGTTCTTC. Its translation is CASSVGWAPGQFF.

This clone turned up a few times. The chain recombines TRBV7-2 with TRBJ2-5; D is perhaps TRBD1 or TRBD2 (6 bases each). The germline V gene encodes CDR1 SGHTA and CDR2 FQGNSA. Trimming stripped 4 bases from V and 6 bases from J, with 15 bases between. CDR3 length equals 14 residues. The CDR3 DNA is TGTGCCAGCAGCTGGGTGGGGGGCTTAAAGACCCAGTACTTC. Amino acid sequence: CASSWVGGLKTQYF.